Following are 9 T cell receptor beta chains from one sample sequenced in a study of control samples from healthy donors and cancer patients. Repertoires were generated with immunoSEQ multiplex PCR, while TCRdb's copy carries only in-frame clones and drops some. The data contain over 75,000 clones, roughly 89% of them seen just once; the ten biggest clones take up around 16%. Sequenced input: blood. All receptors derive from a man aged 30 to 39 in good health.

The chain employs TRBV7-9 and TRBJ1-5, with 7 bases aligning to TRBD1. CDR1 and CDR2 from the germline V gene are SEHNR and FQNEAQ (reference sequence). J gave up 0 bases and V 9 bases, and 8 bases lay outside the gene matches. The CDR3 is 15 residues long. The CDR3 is CASSRDSHSNQPQHF. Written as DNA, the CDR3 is TGTGCCAGTTCACGGGACAGCCATAGCAATCAGCCCCAGCATTTT.

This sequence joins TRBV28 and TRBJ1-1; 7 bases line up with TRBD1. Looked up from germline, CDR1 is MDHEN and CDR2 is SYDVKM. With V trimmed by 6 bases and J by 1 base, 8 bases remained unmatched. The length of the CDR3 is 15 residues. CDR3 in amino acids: CASSPWTGRNTEAFF. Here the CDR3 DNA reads TGTGCCAGCAGCCCCTGGACAGGCCGGAACACTGAAGCTTTCTTT.

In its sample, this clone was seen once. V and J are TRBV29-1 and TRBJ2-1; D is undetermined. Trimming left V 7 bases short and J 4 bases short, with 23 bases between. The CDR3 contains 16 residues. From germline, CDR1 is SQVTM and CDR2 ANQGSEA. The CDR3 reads CSGFSRSPDAYNEQFF. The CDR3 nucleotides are TGCAGCGGGTTCTCGCGGAGCCCGGACGCATACAATGAGCAGTTCTTC.

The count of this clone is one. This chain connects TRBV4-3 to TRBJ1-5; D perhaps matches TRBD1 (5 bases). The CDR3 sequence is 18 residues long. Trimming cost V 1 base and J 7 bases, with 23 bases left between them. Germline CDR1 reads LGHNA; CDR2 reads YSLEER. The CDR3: CASSQVSPWVGVKQPQHF. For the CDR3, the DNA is TGCGCCAGCAGCCAAGTCTCGCCTTGGGTGGGGGTAAAGCAGCCCCAGCATTTT.

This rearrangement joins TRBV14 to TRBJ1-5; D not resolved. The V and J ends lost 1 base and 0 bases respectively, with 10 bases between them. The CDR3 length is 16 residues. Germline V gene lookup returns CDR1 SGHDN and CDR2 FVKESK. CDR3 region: CASSQGPGSSNQPQHF. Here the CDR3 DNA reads TGTGCCAGCAGCCAAGGGCCCGGGAGTAGCAATCAGCCCCAGCATTTT.

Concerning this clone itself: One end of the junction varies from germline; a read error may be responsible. CDR3 sequence (DNA): TGTGCCACCAGTGACCATGAGACCCAGTACTTC. This sequence encodes CATSDHETQYF. V gene TRBV24-1 combines with J gene TRBJ2-5; unclear D gene. CDR1 and CDR2 (germline): KGHDR, SFDVKD. The CDR3 runs 11 residues.

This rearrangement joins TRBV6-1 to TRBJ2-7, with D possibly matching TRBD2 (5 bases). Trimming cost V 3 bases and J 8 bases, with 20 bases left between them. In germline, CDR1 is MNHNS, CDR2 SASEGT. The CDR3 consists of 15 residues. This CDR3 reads CASSEVPGTRRKQYF. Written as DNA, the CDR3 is TGTGCCAGCAGTGAGGTCCCGGGAACCAGACGAAAGCAGTACTTC.

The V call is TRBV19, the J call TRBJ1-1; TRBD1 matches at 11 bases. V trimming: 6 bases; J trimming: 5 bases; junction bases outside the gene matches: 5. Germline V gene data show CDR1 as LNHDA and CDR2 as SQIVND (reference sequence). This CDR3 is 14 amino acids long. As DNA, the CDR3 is TGTGCCAGTAGGGTGGACAGGGGGCGTACTGAAGCTTTCTTT. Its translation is CASRVDRGRTEAFF.

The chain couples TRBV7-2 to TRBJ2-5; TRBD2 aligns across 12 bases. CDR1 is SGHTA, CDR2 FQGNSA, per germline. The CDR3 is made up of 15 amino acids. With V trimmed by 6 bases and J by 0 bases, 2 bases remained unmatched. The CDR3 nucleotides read TGTGCCAGCAGTTGGACTAGCGGGAACCAAGAGACCCAGTACTTC. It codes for CASSWTSGNQETQYF.